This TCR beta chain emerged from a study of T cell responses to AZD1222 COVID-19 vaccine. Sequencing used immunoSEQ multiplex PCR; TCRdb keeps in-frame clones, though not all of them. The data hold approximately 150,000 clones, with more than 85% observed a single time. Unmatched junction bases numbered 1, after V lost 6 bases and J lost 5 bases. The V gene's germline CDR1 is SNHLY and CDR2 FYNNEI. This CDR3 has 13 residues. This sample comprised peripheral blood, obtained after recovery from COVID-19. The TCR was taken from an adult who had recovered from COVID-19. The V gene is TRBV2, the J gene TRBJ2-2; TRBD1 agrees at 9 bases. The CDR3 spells CASSGQGTGELFF. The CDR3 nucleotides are TGTGCCAGCAGCGGACAGGGGACCGGGGAGCTGTTTTTT.